The 13 T cell receptor beta chains given below trace back to one sample, sequenced in a study of cytomegalovirus exposure and HLA in healthy donors. Use of 60 Vbeta and 13 Jbeta primers characterized the PCR. Generated by immunoSEQ multiplex PCR, the TCRdb table keeps only in-frame clones and is missing some. This table has around 120,000 clones, 80% to 85% appearing once. Sequencing was performed on PBMCs. These receptors originate from a human donor in good health.

The rearrangement joins TRBV6-5 to TRBJ1-4; 8 nucleotides align to TRBD1. Germline V CDR1 and CDR2: MNHEY, SVGAGI. This CDR3 has 14 amino acids. V lost 8 bases and J lost 4; bases outside the gene matches: 6. The CDR3 spells CASARTGINEKLFF. The CDR3, as DNA: TGTGCCAGCGCACGGACAGGGATTAATGAAAAACTGTTTTTT.

The chain joins TRBV5-1 to TRBJ2-2, with D uncertain. From germline, CDR1 is SGHRS and CDR2 YFSETQ. Trimming pared 0 bases from V and 0 bases from J, leaving 12 bases between. This CDR3 is 17 amino acids long. The CDR3 loop reads CASSLEASGANTGELFF. The CDR3, as DNA: TGCGCCAGCAGCTTGGAGGCGTCAGGCGCGAACACCGGGGAGCTGTTTTTT.

J is TRBJ1-1 and V is TRBV7-9, with D maybe TRBD1 (5 bases). The CDR3 has 11 amino acids. V lost 3 bases and J lost 8, with 7 bases in between. The germline CDR1 and CDR2 sequences are SEHNR and FQNEAQ (reference sequence). The CDR3 region is CASSLRQEAFF. The CDR3 DNA reads as TGTGCCAGCAGCTTGCGACAGGAAGCTTTCTTT. Full variable domain (missing parts from reference TRBV7-9 and TRBJ1-1): DTGVSQNPRHKITKRGQNVTFRCDPISEHNRLYWYRQTLGQGPEFLTYFQNEAQLEKSRLLSDRFSAERPKGSFSTLEIQRTEQGDSAMYLCASSLRQEAFFGQGTRLTVV.

As concerns this clone: Compared with germline, one end of the junction differs, possibly owing to a read error. The V call is TRBV6-4, the J call TRBJ1-1; no reliable D call. The germline gives CDR1 MRHNA, CDR2 SNTAGT. This CDR3 region has 14 residues. Here the CDR3 reads CASSYSFRNTEAFF. Written as DNA, the CDR3 is TGTGCCAGCAGTTACTCTTTTAGGAACACTGAAGCTTTCTTT.

The V call is TRBV5-5, the J call TRBJ1-1; D is uncertain. The germline V gene encodes CDR1 SGHKS and CDR2 YYEKEE (reference sequence). The CDR3 sequence is 13 residues long. V dropped 4 bases and J dropped 5 bases, with 12 bases sitting between them. The CDR3: CASSVEVKTEAFF. The CDR3 DNA sequence: TGTGCCAGCAGCGTTGAGGTTAAGACTGAAGCTTTCTTT.

The chain uses TRBV25-1 and TRBJ2-1, with D tentatively TRBD1 (6 bases). V was pared by 4 bases and J by 9 bases, with 22 bases between. CDR3 length equals 16 residues. CDR1 is MGHDK, CDR2 SYGVNS, per germline. Here the CDR3 reads CASSATGFIRRVEQFF. CDR3 nucleotides: TGTGCCAGCAGTGCAACAGGGTTTATCCGGCGGGTTGAGCAGTTCTTC.

V gene TRBV9 combines with J gene TRBJ1-6, with D perhaps matching TRBD1 (5 bases). This CDR3 is built from 14 residues. Between the trimmed V and J ends, which lost 1 base and 7 bases, there was a span of 9 bases. Looked up from germline, CDR1 is SGDLS and CDR2 is YYNGEE. The CDR3 loop is CASSVQGKNSPLHF. The CDR3, as DNA: TGTGCCAGCAGCGTACAGGGAAAAAATTCACCCCTCCACTTT.

This chain joins TRBV5-4 and TRBJ2-3; 8 bases are shared with TRBD2. V lost 4 bases to trimming and J lost 1 base; unmatched junction nucleotides: 11. The CDR3 length is 17 residues. Germline-derived CDR1 and CDR2 are SGHNT and YYREEE (reference sequence). Here the CDR3 reads CASSQDGTRIGTDTQYF. The CDR3 coding sequence is TGTGCCAGCAGCCAAGATGGGACTAGAATAGGCACAGATACGCAGTATTTT.

The CDR3 DNA follows: TGTGCCAGCAGTTCGCCGGGATTAGGGCCAGCCAAAAACATTCAGTACTTC. Its protein is CASSSPGLGPAKNIQYF. This chain joins TRBV28 and TRBJ2-4, with a possible D match to TRBD2 (5 bases). V lost 4 bases and J 0 bases, leaving 16 bases between the germline ends. This CDR3 has 17 residues. Germline V gives CDR1 MDHEN, CDR2 SYDVKM.

This sequence joins TRBV27 and TRBJ2-7; TRBD2 agrees at 7 bases. The CDR3 covers 16 residues. V lost 3 bases to trimming and J lost 5 bases; unmatched junction nucleotides: 13. Germline CDR1 MNHEY, CDR2 SMNVEV (reference sequence). CDR3 nucleotides: TGTGCCAGCAGTTTGTCGTCCTGGCTAGCGGTGAACGAGCAGTACTTC. This encodes CASSLSSWLAVNEQYF.

The gene calls are TRBV6-5 and TRBJ2-5; 8 bases fit TRBD2. The trim removed 7 bases at V and 4 bases at J, leaving 5 bases unmatched. The CDR3 runs 13 residues. Germline lookup yields CDR1 MNHEY and CDR2 SVGAGI. In nucleotides, the CDR3 is TGTGCCAGCACAGTCGGGGGGGGAGAGACCCAGTACTTC. Its protein product is CASTVGGGETQYF.

Concerning this clone: The same CDR3 arises from other DNA sequences in this sample as well. The DNA for the CDR3 is TGCGCCAGCAGCGGGGGGGAGACCCAGTACTTC. This sequence encodes CASSGGETQYF. V gene TRBV5-1 combines with J gene TRBJ2-5; weak D call: TRBD2 (6 bases). V was clipped by 4 bases and J by 5 bases, with 6 bases between them. CDR1 is SGHRS, CDR2 YFSETQ, per germline. The CDR3 spans 11 residues. Looking up the rest from reference TRBV5-1 and TRBJ2-5 gives the full variable domain: KAGVTQTPRYLIKTRGQQVTLSCSPISGHRSVSWYQQTPGQGLQFLFEYFSETQRNKGNFPGRFSGRQFSNSRSEMNVSTLELGDSALYLCASSGGETQYFGPGTRLLVL.

This chain connects TRBV18 to TRBJ2-1, with 7 bases matching TRBD1. Germline-derived CDR1 and CDR2 are KGHSH and LQKENI. After removal of 5 bases from V and 6 bases from J, the junction contained 10 bases not matched to a gene. The CDR3 runs 15 residues. The CDR3 here is CASSSETGTVNEQFF. CDR3 bases: TGTGCCAGCTCATCGGAGACCGGGACAGTCAATGAGCAGTTCTTC.